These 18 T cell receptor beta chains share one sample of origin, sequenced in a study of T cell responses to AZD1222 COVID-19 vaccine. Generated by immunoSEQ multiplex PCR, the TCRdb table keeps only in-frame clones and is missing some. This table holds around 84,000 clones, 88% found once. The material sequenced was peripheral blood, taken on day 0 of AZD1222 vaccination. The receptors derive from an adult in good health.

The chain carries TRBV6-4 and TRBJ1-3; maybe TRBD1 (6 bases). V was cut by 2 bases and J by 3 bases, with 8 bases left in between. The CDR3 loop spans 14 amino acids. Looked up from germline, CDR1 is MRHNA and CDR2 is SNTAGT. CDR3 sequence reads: CASSDRGGGNTIYF. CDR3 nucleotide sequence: TGTGCCAGCAGTGACAGGGGGGGTGGAAACACCATATATTTT.

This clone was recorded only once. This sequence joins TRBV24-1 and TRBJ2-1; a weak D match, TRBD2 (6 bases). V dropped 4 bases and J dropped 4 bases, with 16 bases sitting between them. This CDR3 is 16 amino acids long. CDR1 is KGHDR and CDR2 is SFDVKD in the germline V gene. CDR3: CATSDAGPTHYNEQFF. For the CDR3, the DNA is TGTGCCACCAGTGACGCGGGACCTACCCATTACAATGAGCAGTTCTTC.

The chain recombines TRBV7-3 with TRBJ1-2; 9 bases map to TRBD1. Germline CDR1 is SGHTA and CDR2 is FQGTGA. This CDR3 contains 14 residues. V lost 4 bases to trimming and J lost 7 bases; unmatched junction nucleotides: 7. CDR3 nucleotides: TGTGCCAGCAGCTCCACAGGGGGCGCGGGTGGCTACACCTTC. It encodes CASSSTGGAGGYTF.

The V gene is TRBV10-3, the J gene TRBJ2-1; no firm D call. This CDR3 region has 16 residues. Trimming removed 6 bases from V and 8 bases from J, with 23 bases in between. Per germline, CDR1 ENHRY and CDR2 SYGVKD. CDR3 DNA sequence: TGTGCCATCAGCTATCTTAGGACCGCGCCGGGCGATGAGCAGTTCTTC. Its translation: CAISYLRTAPGDEQFF.

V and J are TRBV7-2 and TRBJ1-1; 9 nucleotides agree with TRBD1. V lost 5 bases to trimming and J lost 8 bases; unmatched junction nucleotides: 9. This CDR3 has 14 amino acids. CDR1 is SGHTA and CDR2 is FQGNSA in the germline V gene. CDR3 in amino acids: CASSAYRDREEAFF. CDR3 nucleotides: TGTGCCAGCAGCGCTTACCGGGACAGGGAGGAAGCTTTCTTT.

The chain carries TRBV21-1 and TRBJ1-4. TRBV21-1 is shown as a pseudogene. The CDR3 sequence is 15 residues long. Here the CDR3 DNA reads TGTGCCAGCAGCAAAGTGCGGGGTGGGGGTGAAAAACTGTTTTTT. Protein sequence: CASSKVRGGGEKLFF.

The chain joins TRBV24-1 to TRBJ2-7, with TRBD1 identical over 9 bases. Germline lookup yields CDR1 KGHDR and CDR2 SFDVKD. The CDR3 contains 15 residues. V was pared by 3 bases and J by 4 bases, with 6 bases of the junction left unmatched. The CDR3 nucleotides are TGTGCCACCAGTGATCGACAGGGGGGATGGTACGAGCAGTACTTC. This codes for CATSDRQGGWYEQYF.

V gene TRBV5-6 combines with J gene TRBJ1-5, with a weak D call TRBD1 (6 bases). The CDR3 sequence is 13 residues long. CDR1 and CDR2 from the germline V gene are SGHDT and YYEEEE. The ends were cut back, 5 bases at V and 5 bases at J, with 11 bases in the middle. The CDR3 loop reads CASRKQGYQPQHF. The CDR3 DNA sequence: TGTGCCAGCAGAAAACAGGGATATCAGCCCCAGCATTTT.

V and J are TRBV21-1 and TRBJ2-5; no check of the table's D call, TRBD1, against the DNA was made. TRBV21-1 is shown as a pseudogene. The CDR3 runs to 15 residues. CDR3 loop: CASPAPRGLGETQYF. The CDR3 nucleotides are TGTGCCAGCCCCGCCCCGAGGGGGCTAGGGGAGACCCAGTACTTC.

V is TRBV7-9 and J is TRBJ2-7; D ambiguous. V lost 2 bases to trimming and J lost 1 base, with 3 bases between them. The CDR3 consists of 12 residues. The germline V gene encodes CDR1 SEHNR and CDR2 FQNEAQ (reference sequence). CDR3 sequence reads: CASSLPSYEQYF. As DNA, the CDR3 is TGTGCCAGCAGCTTACCTTCCTACGAGCAGTACTTC.

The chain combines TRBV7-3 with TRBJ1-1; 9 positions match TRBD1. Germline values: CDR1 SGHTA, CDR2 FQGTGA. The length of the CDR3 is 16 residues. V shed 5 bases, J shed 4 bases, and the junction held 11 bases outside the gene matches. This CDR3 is CASSRYGDRAGTEAFF. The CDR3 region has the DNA TGTGCCAGCAGCCGATACGGGGACAGGGCCGGCACTGAAGCTTTCTTT. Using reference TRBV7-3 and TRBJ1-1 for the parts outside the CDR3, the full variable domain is GAGVSQTPSNKVTEKGKYVELRCDPISGHTALYWYRQSLGQGPEFLIYFQGTGAADDSGLPNDRFFAVRPEGSVSTLKIQRTERGDSAVYLCASSRYGDRAGTEAFFGQGTRLTVV.

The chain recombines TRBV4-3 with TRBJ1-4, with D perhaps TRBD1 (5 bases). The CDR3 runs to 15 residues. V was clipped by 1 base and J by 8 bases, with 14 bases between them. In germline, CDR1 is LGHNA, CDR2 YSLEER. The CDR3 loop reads CASSQGPGEGEKLFF. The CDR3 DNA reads TGCGCCAGCAGCCAAGGCCCCGGGGAGGGGGAAAAACTGTTTTTT.

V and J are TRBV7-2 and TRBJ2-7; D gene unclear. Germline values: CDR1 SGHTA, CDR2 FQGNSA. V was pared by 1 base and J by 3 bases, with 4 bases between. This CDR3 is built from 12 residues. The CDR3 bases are TGTGCCAGCAGCTTAGGGTTCTACGAGCAGTACTTC. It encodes CASSLGFYEQYF.

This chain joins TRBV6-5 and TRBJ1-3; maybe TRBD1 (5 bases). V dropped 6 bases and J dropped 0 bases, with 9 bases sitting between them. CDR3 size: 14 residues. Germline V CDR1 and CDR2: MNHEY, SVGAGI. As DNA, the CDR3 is TGTGCCAGCAGGACAGCTGACTCTGGAAACACCATATATTTT. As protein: CASRTADSGNTIYF.

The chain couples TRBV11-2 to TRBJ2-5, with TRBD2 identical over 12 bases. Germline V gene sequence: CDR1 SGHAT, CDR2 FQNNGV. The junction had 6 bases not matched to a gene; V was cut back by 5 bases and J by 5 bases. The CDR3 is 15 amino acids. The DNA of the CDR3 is TGTGCCAGCAGCCCTAGCGGGAGGGCCCTCGAGACCCAGTACTTC. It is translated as CASSPSGRALETQYF.

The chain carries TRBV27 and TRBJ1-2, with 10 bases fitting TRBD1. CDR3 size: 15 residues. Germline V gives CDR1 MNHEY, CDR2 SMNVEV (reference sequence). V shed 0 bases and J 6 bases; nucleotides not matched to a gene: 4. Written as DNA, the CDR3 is TGTGCCAGCAGTTTATCGGGACAGGGGATCGATGGCTACACCTTC. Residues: CASSLSGQGIDGYTF.

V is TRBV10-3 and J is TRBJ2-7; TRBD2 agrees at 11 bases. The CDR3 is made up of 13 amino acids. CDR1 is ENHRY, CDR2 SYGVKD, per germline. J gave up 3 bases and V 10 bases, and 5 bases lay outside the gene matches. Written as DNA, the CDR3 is TGTGCCACGTTAGCGGGAGGGCTCTACGAGCAGTACTTC. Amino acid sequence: CATLAGGLYEQYF.

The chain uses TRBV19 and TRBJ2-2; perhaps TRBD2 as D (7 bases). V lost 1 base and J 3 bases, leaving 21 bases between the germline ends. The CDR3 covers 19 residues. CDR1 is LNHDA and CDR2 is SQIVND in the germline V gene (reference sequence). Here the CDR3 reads CASSIAGRINRAHTGELFF. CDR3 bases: TGTGCCAGTAGTATAGCCGGGAGGATAAACAGGGCTCACACCGGGGAGCTGTTTTTT.